The rows below give T cell receptor beta chains drawn from one sample of a study of cytomegalovirus exposure and HLA in healthy donors. The table came from immunoSEQ multiplex PCR; TCRdb's copy has only in-frame clones and leaves some out. The sample lists 90,000 to 100,000 clones; 69% were seen once. The sequenced sample consisted of PBMCs. The source is a man aged 45-65 years in good health and CMV-seronegative. Both conserved end residues are part of each CDR3. D genes are given only for firm matches. Part of the rows lack a size; the others show once, few, many or a class for expanded clones.

V,J,size,D,DNA,CDR3
TRBV9,TRBJ2-3,-,-,TGTGCCAGCAGCGTAGATATAGCCCTCACAGATACGCAGTATTTT,CASSVDIALTDTQYF
TRBV18,TRBJ2-6,-,-,TGTGCCAGCTCAGGGCAGGGCAACACTGGGGCCAACGTCCTGACTTTC,CASSGQGNTGANVLTF
TRBV4-2,TRBJ1-1,-,-,TGTGCCAGCAGCCAAGCATGGGAGACGACTGAAGCTTTCTTT,CASSQAWETTEAFF
TRBV10-3,TRBJ2-5,once,TRBD2,TGTGCCATCAGTGAGTCGAGCCTCGGGGGGGAGACCCAGTACTTC,CAISESSLGGETQYF
TRBV2,TRBJ2-4,-,-,TGTGCCAGCAGTGCGGAGCAACTAAACATTCAGTACTTC,CASSAEQLNIQYF
TRBV5-4,TRBJ2-2,-,TRBD1,TGTGCCAGCAGCCCGGAGCCCGGGACAGGGATCACCGGGGAGCTGTTTTTT,CASSPEPGTGITGELFF
TRBV5-1,TRBJ1-3,-,TRBD1,TGCGCCAGCAGCAGAGGAACAGGGGGTAATTCCTGGGGAAACACCATATATTTT,CASSRGTGGNSWGNTIYF
TRBV29-1,TRBJ1-2,once,-,TGCAGCGTTGCCGTTAACTATGGCTACACCTTC,CSVAVNYGYTF
TRBV4-3,TRBJ2-5,-,-,TGCGCCAGCAGCCAGGGTCCAGGGGTTGACGAGACCCAGTACTTC,CASSQGPGVDETQYF
TRBV4-3,TRBJ2-1,-,TRBD1,TGCGCCAGCAGCACAGGGGGGCACAATGAGCAGTTCTTC,CASSTGGHNEQFF
TRBV28,TRBJ1-5,-,-,TGTGCCAGCAGTTTTATCCAACAGTACTATCAGCCCCAGCATTTT,CASSFIQQYYQPQHF
TRBV6-1,TRBJ1-4,-,TRBD1,TGTGCCAGCGGAGAGGGGGCGTGGGAAAAACTGTTTTTT,CASGEGAWEKLFF
TRBV28,TRBJ1-3,-,-,TGTGCCAGCTACCCGCCGGGCTCTGGAAACACCATATATTTT,CASYPPGSGNTIYF
TRBV5-1,TRBJ1-2,few,TRBD1,TGCGCCAGCAGCTCTGGGACAGGGTGGGAGTATGGCTACACCTTC,CASSSGTGWEYGYTF
TRBV5-1,TRBJ1-3,-,TRBD1,TGCGCCAGCAGCGAAACAGGGGGCAGAAACACCATATATTTT,CASSETGGRNTIYF
TRBV30,TRBJ2-3,few,TRBD2,TGTGCCTGGAGTGGTACGCGGGGGGCAGATACGCAGTATTTT,CAWSGTRGADTQYF
TRBV30,TRBJ2-4,-,-,TGTGCCTGGAGACAGGTCGGCAAAAACATTCAGTACTTC,CAWRQVGKNIQYF
TRBV4-3,TRBJ2-2,-,TRBD2,TGCGCCAGCAGCCATATAGCGGGGGGCCCCGGGGAGCTGTTTTTT,CASSHIAGGPGELFF
TRBV5-1,TRBJ1-6,-,TRBD1,TGCGCCAGCAGCTGGGGACAGACGTCACCCCTCCACTTT,CASSWGQTSPLHF
TRBV10-3,TRBJ2-5,few,TRBD1,TGTGCCATCAGCCCCCAGGGGGCAGGCCCTGGGGAGACCCAGTACTTC,CAISPQGAGPGETQYF
TRBV9,TRBJ1-3,-,-,TGTGCCAGCAGCGCCATGGGGCTCACTGGAAACACCATATATTTT,CASSAMGLTGNTIYF
TRBV18,TRBJ1-1,-,TRBD1,TGTGCCAGCCACGGGACAGGGAACACTGAAGCTTTCTTT,CASHGTGNTEAFF
TRBV6-1,TRBJ1-5,-,-,TGTGCCAGCAGTGCAGCCTTCCAGGGGATGAGTAGCAATCAGCCCCAGCATTTT,CASSAAFQGMSSNQPQHF
TRBV28,TRBJ1-3,-,TRBD1,TGTGCCAGCAGTTTACCCGGACAGGGCTCTGGAAACACCATATATTTT,CASSLPGQGSGNTIYF
TRBV9,TRBJ2-1,-,-,TGTGCCAGCAGCGTAGTCGGTAGCTCCAATGAGCAGTTCTTC,CASSVVGSSNEQFF
TRBV5-4,TRBJ1-6,few,-,TGTGCCAGCAGCCCGAGCCCCAATTCACCCCTCCACTTT,CASSPSPNSPLHF
TRBV6-5,TRBJ1-1,-,-,TGTGCCAGCAGCCTTTATAGAGGAGAGGACACTGAAGCTTTCTTT,CASSLYRGEDTEAFF
TRBV5-4,TRBJ2-5,-,-,TGTGCCAGCAGCTTGACAAAGGGGGAGACCCAGTACTTC,CASSLTKGETQYF
TRBV9,TRBJ2-1,-,TRBD2,TGTGCCAGCACTAAAAGCGGGAGTGGATACAATGAGCAGTTCTTC,CASTKSGSGYNEQFF
TRBV7-3,TRBJ1-1,-,-,TGTGCCAGCAGCCAGTCGACAGAGGAAGCTTTCTTT,CASSQSTEEAFF
TRBV18,TRBJ2-3,few,-,TGTGCCAGCTCACCGGTTAAGAGTCCGAATCTAGATACGCAGTATTTT,CASSPVKSPNLDTQYF
TRBV29-1,TRBJ2-2,-,TRBD2,TGCAGCGTAACCGGGACTAGCGGGAGTAACGGGGAGCTGTTTTTT,CSVTGTSGSNGELFF
TRBV6-5,TRBJ2-7,few,-,TGTGCCAGCAGTTCCACAGCCTACGAGCAGTACTTC,CASSSTAYEQYF
TRBV9,TRBJ1-6,-,TRBD1,TGTGCCAGCAGCCCTCAGACAGGGGGATCACCCCTCCACTTT,CASSPQTGGSPLHF
TRBV9,TRBJ1-2,-,-,TGTGCCAGCAGCCCACAGAGTAACTATGGCTACACCTTC,CASSPQSNYGYTF
TRBV7-8,TRBJ2-1,-,TRBD1,TGTGCCAGCAGCTTATGGGACAGGCAAACCTACAATGAGCAGTTCTTC,CASSLWDRQTYNEQFF
TRBV9,TRBJ1-2,-,-,TGTGCCAGCAGCGCATACTATGGCTACACCTTC,CASSAYYGYTF
TRBV5-1,TRBJ1-1,-,-,TGCGCCAGCAGCATAGCCGAGAACACTGAAGCTTTCTTT,CASSIAENTEAFF
TRBV5-1,TRBJ2-2,-,-,TGCGCCAGCAGTTTAGCAAGATCCGGGGGGCCGAGCACCGGGGAGCTGTTTTTT,CASSLARSGGPSTGELFF
TRBV6-5,TRBJ1-5,-,-,TGTGCCAGCAGTTACTCGATCAGAGGACAGCCCCAGCATTTT,CASSYSIRGQPQHF
TRBV2,TRBJ1-3,few,-,TGTGCCAGCAGCGGAGACCTTCTAAGAGGAAACACCATATATTTT,CASSGDLLRGNTIYF
TRBV4-1,TRBJ2-2,few,-,TGCGCCGCCACCCCGGGTCTTGCGAACACCGGGGAGCTGTTTTTT,CAATPGLANTGELFF